Each of the 27 T cell receptor beta chains below was sequenced from the same sample in a study of radiotherapy plus CTLA-4 blockade in lung cancer. The assay was immunoSEQ multiplex PCR, and TCRdb's table has in-frame clones only and misses some. The data contain 45,000 to 55,000 clones, roughly 76% of them singletons. The source material was peripheral blood, sampled from a patient treated with radiotherapy plus ipilimumab. These TCRs come from a human donor with non-small cell lung cancer who had stable disease on radiotherapy plus ipilimumab.

V is TRBV27 and J is TRBJ1-5; possibly TRBD1 for D (5 bases). This CDR3 is built from 13 residues. Trimming shortened V by 2 bases and J by 4 bases, and 6 bases separated the two germline ends. In germline, CDR1 is MNHEY, CDR2 SMNVEV (reference sequence). The CDR3 nucleotides read TGTGCCAGCAGTTTAAGGGGTAATCAGCCCCAGCATTTT. Its protein is CASSLRGNQPQHF.

This clone has a single count. V and J are TRBV29-1 and TRBJ1-2, with a tentative D call TRBD1 (6 bases). The CDR3 has 13 residues. V was cut by 4 bases and J by 1 base, with 10 bases left in between. Germline CDR1 and CDR2: SQVTM and ANQGSEA. CDR3 loop: CSVGKGVNYGYTF. The DNA for the CDR3 is TGCAGCGTTGGAAAGGGGGTTAACTATGGCTACACCTTC.

The count of this clone is one. In the same sample, other DNA sequences code for this CDR3. This rearrangement joins TRBV6-1 to TRBJ1-3; 8 bases are a match to TRBD1. This CDR3 spans 20 amino acids. In germline, CDR1 is MNHNS, CDR2 SASEGT. V shed 0 bases, J shed 0 bases, and the junction held 13 bases outside the gene matches. CDR3 nucleotide sequence: TGTGCCAGCAGTGAAGCGAGACAGGGGACGGTACTCCACTCTGGAAACACCATATATTTT. Its protein product is CASSEARQGTVLHSGNTIYF.

The chain is built from TRBV27 and TRBJ2-2; tentative D call: TRBD1 (7 bases). The CDR3 is 21 residues long. V was shortened by 1 base and J by 5 bases, with 29 bases between the two germline ends. Looked up from germline, CDR1 is MNHEY and CDR2 is SMNVEV (reference sequence). CDR3 amino acids: CASSLLLLGPGDRVGTGELFF. For the CDR3, the DNA is TGTGCCAGCAGTTTATTACTTCTGGGACCGGGAGACAGGGTGGGAACCGGGGAGCTGTTTTTT.

This sequence joins TRBV4-1 and TRBJ1-1; 8 positions match TRBD1. The CDR3 covers 14 residues. Germline CDR1 is MGHRA and CDR2 is YSYEKL. The ends lost 5 bases at V and 5 bases at J; junction bases unmatched: 7. CDR3 sequence reads: CASSGMTGVTEAFF. The CDR3 bases are TGCGCCAGCAGCGGAATGACAGGGGTAACTGAAGCTTTCTTT.

This clone has just one count. The rearrangement uses TRBV28 and TRBJ1-4; D perhaps matches TRBD1 (5 bases). The germline V gene encodes CDR1 MDHEN and CDR2 SYDVKM. The V gene lost 2 bases and the J gene lost 0 bases, with 7 bases spanning the gap. The CDR3 has 15 residues. CDR3 amino acids: CASSLGGATNEKLFF. The CDR3 nucleotides read TGTGCCAGCAGTTTAGGGGGGGCAACTAATGAAAAACTGTTTTTT.

V gene TRBV6-1 combines with J gene TRBJ1-5, with TRBD1 matching 8 bases. This CDR3 is built from 14 residues. After removal of 5 bases from V and 4 bases from J, the junction contained 4 bases not matched to a gene. CDR1 is MNHNS, CDR2 SASEGT, per germline. The CDR3 region has the DNA TGTGCCAGCAGTCAGGGGGCGGGTAATCAGCCCCAGCATTTT. Protein: CASSQGAGNQPQHF.

The chain links TRBV4-2 to TRBJ2-5; 10 bases match TRBD2. V dropped 0 bases and J dropped 7; count of bases not matched to a gene: 8. This CDR3 comprises 16 residues. The germline V gene encodes CDR1 LGHNA and CDR2 YNFKEQ. CDR3 sequence (DNA): TGTGCCAGCAGCCAAGATGCGTCCAGGACTAGCGGGACCCAGTACTTC. Its protein product is CASSQDASRTSGTQYF.

The chain links TRBV9 to TRBJ2-3; tentative D call: TRBD2 (6 bases). Trimming took 5 bases from V and 1 from J, leaving 14 bases between them. This CDR3 spans 15 amino acids. The germline gives CDR1 SGDLS, CDR2 YYNGEE. The DNA of the CDR3 is TGTGCCAGCAGGCGCATCGGGAGCGGCACAGATACGCAGTATTTT. It encodes CASRRIGSGTDTQYF.

This clone has just a few counts. The chain recombines TRBV5-1 with TRBJ2-2, with 7 bases that match TRBD1. Germline values: CDR1 SGHRS, CDR2 YFSETQ. Germline trimming cut 1 base from V and 4 bases from J; bases unmatched to any gene: 4. CDR3 size: 15 residues. CDR3 sequence (DNA): TGCGCCAGCAGCTTGTCGGGACAGATCACCGGGGAGCTGTTTTTT. It encodes CASSLSGQITGELFF. Drawing the rest from reference TRBV5-1 and TRBJ2-2, the complete variable domain is KAGVTQTPRYLIKTRGQQVTLSCSPISGHRSVSWYQQTPGQGLQFLFEYFSETQRNKGNFPGRFSGRQFSNSRSEMNVSTLELGDSALYLCASSLSGQITGELFFGEGSRLTVL.

Here the CDR3 reads CASSLAGGNTEAFF. In DNA, the CDR3 is TGTGCCAGCAGCTTAGCAGGGGGGAACACTGAAGCTTTCTTT. This rearrangement joins TRBV7-9 to TRBJ1-1, with D perhaps matching TRBD1 (6 bases). This CDR3 is 14 amino acids long. CDR1 SEHNR and CDR2 FQNEAQ come from the germline V gene (reference sequence). The V and J ends lost 0 bases and 1 base respectively, with 6 bases between them.

This clone was detected only once. The chain couples TRBV6-5 to TRBJ2-3; 8 bases agree with TRBD2. CDR1 and CDR2 (germline): MNHEY, SVGAGI. Trimming removed 7 bases from V and 2 bases from J; junction bases left unmatched: 8. The CDR3 is 15 amino acids. In nucleotides, the CDR3 is TGTGCCAGCACCATCGGGGGGGCCTTCACAGATACGCAGTATTTT. As protein: CASTIGGAFTDTQYF.

With regard to this clone: At the DNA level, this CDR3 is encoded by other sequences in the same sample as well. This chain uses TRBV5-1 with TRBJ1-2; 8 bases are shared with TRBD1. V gave up 0 bases and J gave up 6 bases; unmatched junction bases: 4. Germline CDR1 and CDR2: SGHRS and YFSETQ. This CDR3 contains 14 residues. The CDR3 DNA sequence: TGCGCCAGCAGCTTGGGAGGACAGGGTAATGGCTACACCTTC. It specifies CASSLGGQGNGYTF.

The genes are TRBV6-1 and TRBJ2-3; no clear D. Deletions cut 3 bases from V and 3 bases from J, with 10 bases between. The CDR3 runs 14 residues. Germline V CDR1 and CDR2: MNHNS, SASEGT. The CDR3 protein is CASSDPPLTDTQYF. In DNA, the CDR3 is TGTGCCAGCAGTGATCCACCACTTACAGATACGCAGTATTTT.

The sample holds one count of this clone. The chain recombines TRBV29-1 with TRBJ1-2, with no clear D. Deletions cut 5 bases from V and 4 bases from J, with 14 bases between. Germline CDR1 SQVTM, CDR2 ANQGSEA. There are 13 residues in the CDR3. Here the CDR3 reads CSVRKVEGYGYTF. The CDR3 nucleotides read TGCAGCGTTCGGAAGGTGGAAGGCTATGGCTACACCTTC.

The chain joins TRBV4-1 to TRBJ1-1, with 9 bases fitting TRBD1. The CDR3 consists of 15 residues. Germline V gene lookup returns CDR1 MGHRA and CDR2 YSYEKL. V lost 4 bases and J lost 1; bases outside the gene matches: 4. For the CDR3, the DNA is TGCGCCAGCAGCCCTTGGACAGGGGAGAACACTGAAGCTTTCTTT. Translating it yields CASSPWTGENTEAFF.

The chain recombines TRBV9 with TRBJ1-2; TRBD1 is a possible D gene (6 bases). CDR1 is SGDLS and CDR2 is YYNGEE in the germline V gene. V shed 3 bases and J shed 4 bases, with 16 bases lying between them. This CDR3 spans 15 amino acids. This chain's CDR3 is CASSESMTDSYGYTF. CDR3 coding DNA: TGTGCCAGCAGCGAAAGTATGACGGACAGCTATGGCTACACCTTC.

The gene calls are TRBV15 and TRBJ1-1, with 9 bases fitting TRBD1. Trimming cost V 0 bases and J 10 bases; bases outside gene matches: 12. Germline CDR1 reads LNHNV; CDR2 reads YYDKDF (reference sequence). CDR3 length: 16 residues. The CDR3 DNA reads as TGTGCCACCAGCAGAGATTCGGGACAGGGATTGAGTGTAGCTTTCTTT. Encoded protein: CATSRDSGQGLSVAFF. The full variable domain, its missing parts supplied by reference TRBV15 and TRBJ1-1, is DAMVIQNPRYQVTQFGKPVTLSCSQTLNHNVMYWYQQKSSQAPKLLFHYYDKDFNNEADTPDNFQSRRPNTSFCFLDIRSPGLGDTAMYLCATSRDSGQGLSVAFFGQGTRLTVV.

The chain joins TRBV7-8 to TRBJ2-7; no reliable D call. The CDR3 totals 15 residues. Germline-derived CDR1 and CDR2 are SGHVS and FQNEAQ. V lost 5 bases and J 1 base, leaving 15 bases between the germline ends. This chain's CDR3 is CASSLGIGRSYEQYF. The CDR3, as DNA: TGTGCCAGCAGCCTCGGTATTGGCCGATCCTACGAGCAGTACTTC.

The rearrangement links TRBV9 to TRBJ1-1, with no clear D. Germline CDR1 and CDR2: SGDLS and YYNGEE. Trimming took 0 bases from V and 6 from J, leaving 15 bases between them. This CDR3 spans 15 amino acids. The CDR3 protein is CASSVGGTAPSEAFF. The CDR3 bases are TGTGCCAGCAGCGTAGGGGGTACAGCCCCATCTGAAGCTTTCTTT.

CDR3 coding DNA: TGTGCCAGCCACAACGCCGGGACAGCGAACACCGGGGAGCTGTTTTTT. Translated, it gives CASHNAGTANTGELFF. V and J are TRBV28 and TRBJ2-2; 7 bases align to TRBD1. CDR3 length: 16 amino acids. CDR1 and CDR2 (germline): MDHEN, SYDVKM. With 8 bases clipped from V and 0 bases from J, the junction kept 9 bases outside the gene matches.

The gene calls are TRBV10-3 and TRBJ2-5; D is uncertain. V was shortened by 3 bases and J by 0 bases, with 2 bases between the two germline ends. The CDR3 is 12 amino acids. Germline CDR1 is ENHRY and CDR2 is SYGVKD. CDR3 protein: CAISDNQETQYF. The CDR3 nucleotides are TGTGCCATCAGTGACAACCAAGAGACCCAGTACTTC.

This chain links TRBV13 with TRBJ2-7; 11 bases agree with TRBD1. The CDR3 runs to 14 residues. The V segment lost 4 bases and the J segment 3 bases; nucleotides outside the gene matches: 2. Germline assignment: CDR1 PRHDT and CDR2 FYEKMQ (reference sequence). The CDR3 DNA is TGTGCCAGCAGCTCCGGGACAGGGGGCTACGAGCAGTACGTC. It translates to CASSSGTGGYEQYV.

The chain employs TRBV12-5 and TRBJ2-1; the D is unclear. The CDR3 has 16 amino acids. Trimming took off 0 bases at V and 7 bases at J, with 16 bases between the two ends. Germline loops: CDR1 LGHNT, CDR2 FRNRAP. CDR3 DNA sequence: TGTGCTAGTGGTTTGGTGCCAGGCCTACCCTCAAATGAGCAGTTCTTC. Protein sequence: CASGLVPGLPSNEQFF.

The rearrangement joins TRBV27 to TRBJ1-2; TRBD1 agrees at 9 bases. The CDR3 is made up of 20 amino acids. The J segment lost 0 bases and the V segment lost 3 bases, leaving 17 bases of the junction unmatched. Germline CDR1 and CDR2: MNHEY and SMNVEV (reference sequence). The CDR3 DNA reads as TGTGCCAGCAGTTTCTCCGGGACAGGGCTGTCATGGGGAGCTAACTATGGCTACACCTTC. Its translation: CASSFSGTGLSWGANYGYTF.

V is TRBV11-2 and J is TRBJ2-7, with a tentative D call TRBD2 (7 bases). Germline CDR1 SGHAT, CDR2 FQNNGV. V gave up 4 bases and J gave up 1 base, with 26 bases separating them. This CDR3 is built from 19 residues. The CDR3 loop is CASSSGTARTAGASYEQYV. The CDR3 nucleotides are TGTGCCAGCAGCTCTGGAACGGCACGAACGGCGGGGGCTTCCTACGAGCAGTACGTC.

The chain has TRBV25-1 and TRBJ1-1; 7 positions match TRBD1. The ends lost 3 bases at V and 5 bases at J; junction bases unmatched: 9. Germline V CDR1 and CDR2: MGHDK, SYGVNS. The CDR3 covers 15 residues. The CDR3 DNA is TGTGCCAGCAGTGATTTTTCTCGACAGGGAACTGAAGCTTTCTTT. Translated, it gives CASSDFSRQGTEAFF. Using reference TRBV25-1 and TRBJ1-1 for the parts outside the CDR3, the full variable domain is EADIYQTPRYLVIGTGKKITLECSQTMGHDKMYWYQQDPGMELHLIHYSYGVNSTEKGDLSSESTVSRIRTEHFPLTLESARPSHTSQYLCASSDFSRQGTEAFFGQGTRLTVV.